The clone carrying this T cell receptor (beta chain) was observed a few times. Its specificity is unknown. Hyperthyroidism patients were newly diagnosed, had disease duration under 2 months, and were aged 18 to 65 years. These data belong to a study of T cells in Graves' hyperthyroidism and ophthalmopathy. The study's findings and limits: For ophthalmopathy, model prediction preceded onset by a median approximately 6 months.

Germline values: CDR1 MNHNS, CDR2 SASEGT. With 8 bases removed from V and 5 bases from J, the gap between germline ends came to 5 bases. CDR3 length equals 10 residues. Amplified TCR beta CDR3 regions came from RNA transcripts. In the first-round RT-PCR of the TCR CDR3, the HTBI primer set was used. TCRdb reanalysed the multiplex PCR reads using MiXCR and keeps one entry per CDR3 protein. The sample yields 400,000 to 500,000 distinct CDR3 sequences, roughly 13% seen once. The sequence was collected from a young woman with Graves' hyperthyroidism. Input material: blood. This chain joins TRBV6-1 and TRBJ2-3; perhaps TRBD2 as D (5 bases). The CDR3 protein is CASGRDTQYF. CDR3 in DNA: TGTGCCAGCGGGAGAGATACGCAGTATTTT.